One sample yielded the 5 T cell receptor beta chains listed below, sequenced in a study of T cells of healthy individuals. TCRdb re-derived calls from the 5' RACE reads in MiXCR, one entry per CDR3 protein. The sample includes around 83,000 distinct CDR3 sequences, about 5% of them seen just once. The source of these receptors is a female donor in good health.

This clonotype was observed at least ten times. V is TRBV30 and J is TRBJ2-5; 8 bases align to TRBD1. V was clipped by 8 bases and J by 1 base; unmatched bases: 6. This CDR3 has 13 amino acids. The germline CDR1 and CDR2 sequences are GTSNPN and SVGIG (reference sequence). CDR3 DNA: TGTGCCGGAGACAGGGGTGGCCAAGAGACCCAGTACTTC. Translated: CAGDRGGQETQYF.

This clonotype came up many times. This sequence joins TRBV27 and TRBJ2-7; the D gene is possibly TRBD2 (5 bases). V lost 6 bases, J lost 3 bases, and 12 bases lay in between. CDR3 length: 13 residues. The germline V gene encodes CDR1 MNHEY and CDR2 SMNVEV (reference sequence). CDR3: CASRASGDYEQYF. The DNA for the CDR3 is TGTGCCAGCAGGGCATCCGGGGACTACGAGCAGTACTTC.

This clonotype has just a few counts. The chain carries TRBV5-4 and TRBJ2-1; the match to TRBD2 covers 13 bases. V lost 4 bases to trimming and J lost 14 bases; unmatched junction nucleotides: 15. The CDR3 length is 16 residues. Germline CDR1 and CDR2: SGHNT and YYREEE (reference sequence). The CDR3 sequence: CASSPPVGLAGKKEFF. CDR3 DNA: TGTGCCAGCAGCCCTCCGGTGGGACTAGCGGGAAAGAAAGAGTTCTTC.

This clonotype has only a few counts. The chain uses TRBV12-3 or TRBV12-4 and TRBJ1-1; D gene unclear. The CDR3 covers 15 residues. V was pared by 0 bases and J by 0 bases, with 8 bases between. CDR3 sequence: CASSLAGVMNTEAFF. CDR3 bases: TGTGCCAGCAGTTTAGCAGGTGTGATGAACACTGAAGCTTTCTTT.

This clonotype occurred a few times. The rearrangement links TRBV7-9 to TRBJ2-3, with TRBD1 as a possible D gene (6 bases). Germline CDR1 SEHNR, CDR2 FQNEAQ (reference sequence). The V and J ends lost 7 bases and 2 bases respectively, with 13 bases between them. The CDR3 length is 14 residues. The CDR3 region has the DNA TGTGCCAGCAAATTGAGACAGGACACAGATACGCAGTATTTT. Translating gives CASKLRQDTDTQYF.